The clone carrying this T cell receptor beta chain has ten or more counts. What it binds is not known. These data come from a study of CD8 T cells in ankylosing spondylitis. A quantitative 5'-RACE method, one with molecular barcodes, was used to make TCR beta libraries. Each CDR3 protein gets one entry after TCRdb re-called the 5' RACE reads with MiXCR. Of 200,000 to 300,000 distinct CDR3 sequences listed, roughly a tenth are singletons. General observations from the study: Apparently characteristic of ankylosing spondylitis blood was a TCR beta motif (fewer than ten highly homologous variants). According to the report, clones linked to the disease were significantly enriched in matched synovial fluid samples taken from ankylosing spondylitis patients.

CDR1 is SGHRS, CDR2 YFSETQ, per germline. This CDR3 is built from 16 residues. Trimming at V came to 7 bases and at J to 3 bases, leaving 10 bases not matched to a gene. The material sequenced was blood, either unsorted or a sorted T cell fraction (not recorded which). The chain is built from TRBV5-1 and TRBJ2-2; 9 nucleotides match TRBD1. The sequence was obtained from a male donor with ankylosing spondylitis or in good health (not recorded which). CDR3 DNA sequence: TGCGCCAGCCACTACGACGGGACAGGGTACACCGGGGAGCTGTTTTTT. It is translated as CASHYDGTGYTGELFF.